A selection of T cell receptor beta chains follows, all from one sample in a study of blood T cell repertoires in COVID-19. Only in-frame clones appear in the TCRdb table, and some are missing; sequencing was by immunoSEQ multiplex PCR. The sample includes some 150,000 clones, around 80% of them seen just once. Sequenced: PBMCs or T cells enriched from blood (not recorded which). These TCRs come from a man aged 45 to 65 who had recovered from COVID-19. CDR3s include the opening cysteine and the closing phenylalanine or tryptophan. Each record gives: J gene, clone size, D gene, CDR3 length, V gene, CDR3 DNA, CDR3 protein. The D gene is left open where the match is weak. Some rows have no size entry. The others give once, few or many, or a class for an expanded clone.

TRBJ1-3 | . | TRBD1 | 15 | TRBV7-9 | TGTGCCAGCAGCACACAGGGGGTAGCCGGAAACACCATATATTTT | CASSTQGVAGNTIYF
TRBJ2-2 | many | TRBD1 | 16 | TRBV19 | TGTGCCAGTAGTATAGATGCAGGGACAGCGGCCGGGGAGCTGTTTTTT | CASSIDAGTAAGELFF
TRBJ2-7 | . | . | 14 | TRBV6-5 | TGTGCCACCAATATGCCAGGGAATAGCTACGAGCAGTACTTC | CATNMPGNSYEQYF
TRBJ1-2 | once | . | 15 | TRBV7-9 | TGTGCCAGCAGCTCCCCCACGACAGCTAACTATGGCTACACCTTC | CASSSPTTANYGYTF
TRBJ1-1 | . | TRBD1 | 16 | TRBV5-8 | TGTGCCAGCAGCTTCAACAGGGGGTTCATGAACACTGAAGCTTTCTTT | CASSFNRGFMNTEAFF
TRBJ1-1 | . | TRBD1 | 12 | TRBV29-1 | TGCAGCGGATCGGGACAGGGCACTGAAGCTTTCTTT | CSGSGQGTEAFF
TRBJ1-5 | . | TRBD1 | 13 | TRBV2 | TGTGCCAGCCGGGACAGGATCAATCAGCCCCAGCATTTT | CASRDRINQPQHF
TRBJ1-1 | . | . | 14 | TRBV30 | TGTGCCTGGAGTGCCGACAGCATGAACACTGAAGCTTTCTTT | CAWSADSMNTEAFF
TRBJ2-6 | . | . | 14 | TRBV6-4 | TGTGCCAGCAGATCAGATACTGGGGCCAACGTCCTGACTTTC | CASRSDTGANVLTF
TRBJ2-7 | few | TRBD2 | 14 | TRBV14 | TGTGCCAGCAGCCAAGTAACTAGCGGGGGAGAGCAGTACTTC | CASSQVTSGGEQYF
TRBJ2-2 | . | TRBD2 | 17 | TRBV18 | TGTGCCAGCTCACAAAGGACTAGCGGGACGAACACCGGGGAGCTGTTTTTT | CASSQRTSGTNTGELFF
TRBJ2-3 | . | TRBD1 | 19 | TRBV5-1 | TGCGCCAGCAGCTTGGCCACCCGGGGGTCAGGGGGCGCGACAGATACGCAGTATTTT | CASSLATRGSGGATDTQYF
TRBJ1-4 | . | TRBD1 | 15 | TRBV15 | TGTGCCACCAGCCGCCGGGACAGGGGGCAGGAAAAACTGTTTTTT | CATSRRDRGQEKLFF
TRBJ1-1 | many | . | 14 | TRBV4-1 | TGCGCCAGCAGCTATGGACACGCCAACACTGAAGCTTTCTTT | CASSYGHANTEAFF
TRBJ2-3 | . | . | 14 | TRBV10-3 | TGTGCCATCAGTGTTACAGGGCCGACAGATACGCAGTATTTT | CAISVTGPTDTQYF
TRBJ1-6 | . | . | 14 | TRBV13 | TGTGCCAGCAGCACCCGACGGGATAATTCACCCCTCCACTTT | CASSTRRDNSPLHF
TRBJ2-1 | . | . | 15 | TRBV9 | TGTGCCAGCAGCGCCACGGAGTCAAGGTACAATGAGCAGTTCTTC | CASSATESRYNEQFF
TRBJ1-5 | . | . | 14 | TRBV21-1 | TGTGCCAGCAGCAGAACAGCTAGCAATCAGCCCCAGCATTTT | CASSRTASNQPQHF
TRBJ1-1 | once | TRBD1 | 14 | TRBV5-1 | TGCGCCAGCAGCTTGTTTGCAGGGGGGACTGAAGCTTTCTTT | CASSLFAGGTEAFF
TRBJ2-7 | . | TRBD1 | 17 | TRBV5-1 | TGCGCCAGCAGCTCCGAGTACCGGGACAGGTTATCCTACGAGCAGTACTTC | CASSSEYRDRLSYEQYF
TRBJ2-3 | once | TRBD1 | 16 | TRBV4-1 | TGCGCCAGCAGCCCGCCTGACAGGGGGCACCCAGATACGCAGTATTTT | CASSPPDRGHPDTQYF
TRBJ1-2 | few | . | 13 | TRBV28 | TGTGCCAGCAGTTTTAACAGGTTCTATGGCTACACCTTC | CASSFNRFYGYTF
TRBJ2-3 | . | . | 13 | TRBV24-1 | TGTGCCACCAGTGACGCGAACACAGATACGCAGTATTTT | CATSDANTDTQYF
TRBJ2-2 | . | . | 13 | TRBV6-5 | TGTGCCAGCAGCCAACAGGGCACCGGGGAGCTGTTTTTT | CASSQQGTGELFF
TRBJ1-2 | . | TRBD1 | 13 | TRBV18 | TGTGCCAGCTCACCCTCGGACAGGGATGGCTACACCTTC | CASSPSDRDGYTF
TRBJ1-1 | . | . | 11 | TRBV20-1 | TGCAGTGCTAGAGATCACTCTGAAGCTTTCTTT | CSARDHSEAFF
TRBJ2-7 | . | . | 12 | TRBV29-1 | TGCAGCGTTCACCAGCGCGGGTACGAGCAGTACTTC | CSVHQRGYEQYF
TRBJ1-5 | . | TRBD1 | 18 | TRBV2 | TGTGCCAGCAGTGTAAGCCGGGACAGAGATCAGTCAATCCTGCCCCAGCATTTT | CASSVSRDRDQSILPQHF
TRBJ1-6 | . | . | 16 | TRBV6-6 | TGTGCCAGCAGTTACCTCCCGAGCTCCTATAATTCACCCCTCCACTTT | CASSYLPSSYNSPLHF
TRBJ1-6 | . | . | 16 | TRBV12-5 | TGTGCTAGTGGTTGGCGCACAGGGAACCTTAATTCACCCCTCCACTTT | CASGWRTGNLNSPLHF
TRBJ1-5 | . | TRBD1 | 15 | TRBV2 | TGTGCCAGCAGCGGGGACAGGGCTATCAATCAGCCCCAGCATTTT | CASSGDRAINQPQHF
TRBJ1-1 | . | TRBD1 | 17 | TRBV9 | TGTGCCAGCAGCTCTCTACCCGGACAGGGGCAGGGCACTGAAGCTTTCTTT | CASSSLPGQGQGTEAFF
TRBJ1-3 | . | TRBD1 | 15 | TRBV9 | TGTGCCAGCAGCCCACGACAGGGATCAGGAAACACCATATATTTT | CASSPRQGSGNTIYF
TRBJ2-7 | . | TRBD2 | 15 | TRBV4-1 | TGCGCCAGCAGCTCGCGGACTAGCGGGGTATACGAGCAGTACTTC | CASSSRTSGVYEQYF
TRBJ1-4 | . | TRBD1 | 15 | TRBV10-1 | TGCGCCAGCAGTGCGGGACAGGGGGGAAATGAAAAACTGTTTTTT | CASSAGQGGNEKLFF
TRBJ1-3 | . | TRBD1 | 18 | TRBV5-1 | TGCGCCAGCAGCTTGGCCGGACAGGGATCGAGCTCTGGAAACACCATATATTTT | CASSLAGQGSSSGNTIYF
TRBJ2-7 | . | TRBD2 | 15 | TRBV19 | TGTGCCAGTAGTATCCCCGGGGGGAACTCCTACGAGCAGTACTTC | CASSIPGGNSYEQYF
TRBJ2-6 | . | . | 19 | TRBV7-9 | TGTGCCAGCAGCCCGACAGAAGCGGGTCCTGACTCCGGGGCCAACGTCCTGACTTTC | CASSPTEAGPDSGANVLTF